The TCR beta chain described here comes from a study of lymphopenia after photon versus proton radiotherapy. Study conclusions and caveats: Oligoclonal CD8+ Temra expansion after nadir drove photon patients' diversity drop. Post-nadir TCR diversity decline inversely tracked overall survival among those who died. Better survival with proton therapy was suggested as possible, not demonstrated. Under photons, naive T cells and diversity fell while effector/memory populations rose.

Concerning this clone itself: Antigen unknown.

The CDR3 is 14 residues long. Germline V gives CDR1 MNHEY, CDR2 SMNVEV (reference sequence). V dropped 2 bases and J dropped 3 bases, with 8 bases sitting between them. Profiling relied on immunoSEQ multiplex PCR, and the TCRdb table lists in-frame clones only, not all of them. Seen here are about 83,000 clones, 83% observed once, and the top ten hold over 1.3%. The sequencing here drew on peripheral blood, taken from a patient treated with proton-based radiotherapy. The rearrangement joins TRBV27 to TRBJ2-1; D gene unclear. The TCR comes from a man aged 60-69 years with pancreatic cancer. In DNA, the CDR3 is TGTGCCAGCAGTTTACGGTCTAACTACAATGAGCAGTTCTTC. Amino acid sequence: CASSLRSNYNEQFF.